This TCR beta chain was captured in a study of Tregs in tolerant kidney transplant recipients. Whole-study context: Sorting of CD4+CD25+CD127- cells followed 3-day belatacept mixed lymphocyte reactions, sometimes with roughly 5-day graft donor restimulation. Overall study findings and caveats: The small number of patients limits these findings pending further validation. Tregs expanded with activated donor B cells seemed most donor-specific. No direct test of biological reproducibility was done here.

V dropped 0 bases and J dropped 1; count of bases not matched to a gene: 2. Germline CDR1 reads SGHRS; CDR2 reads YFSETQ. CDR3 length: 16 amino acids. A note on this clone: No antigen is known for it.

Some clones are missing from TCRdb's copy, which holds only in-frame ones; the method was immunoSEQ multiplex PCR. The data contain roughly 19,000 clones, about three fifths of them seen just once; the ten biggest clones take up 3% to 4%. The chain links TRBV5-1 to TRBJ2-2; 8 nucleotides align to TRBD1. Input material: Tregs from blood cultured with allogeneic cells. The source of this sequence is a human donor in good health. CDR3 in amino acids: CASSLGRGRNTGELFF. The CDR3 DNA reads as TGCGCCAGCAGCTTGGGCAGGGGGCGGAACACCGGGGAGCTGTTTTTT.